A single sample is the source of the 19 T cell receptor beta chains below, sequenced in a study of control samples from healthy donors and cancer patients. The data were produced by immunoSEQ multiplex PCR, yet TCRdb's version contains in-frame clones alone and is incomplete. Here the sample spans over 120,000 clones, more than 90% being singletons. The sample comprised blood. The source is a man aged 30 to 39 in good health.

V and J are TRBV9 and TRBJ2-2, with D unresolved. The V gene's germline CDR1 is SGDLS and CDR2 YYNGEE. V lost 2 bases and J 5 bases, leaving 7 bases between the germline ends. The CDR3 loop spans 13 amino acids. CDR3: CASSVRTTGELFF. The DNA of the CDR3 is TGTGCCAGCAGCGTCCGGACGACCGGGGAGCTGTTTTTT.

V is TRBV20-1 and J is TRBJ1-5; 7 bases align to TRBD1. The V segment lost 3 bases and the J segment 5 bases; nucleotides outside the gene matches: 7. Germline V lookup: CDR1 DFQATT, CDR2 SNEGSKA (reference sequence). The CDR3 length is 14 residues. CDR3 region: CSASPPGQYQPQHF. The CDR3 coding sequence is TGCAGTGCTAGTCCTCCGGGACAGTATCAGCCCCAGCATTTT.

The genes are TRBV19 and TRBJ2-3; TRBD2 agrees at 12 bases. The length of the CDR3 is 18 residues. CDR1 and CDR2 from the germline V gene are LNHDA and SQIVND (reference sequence). J gave up 7 bases and V 1 base, and 12 bases lay outside the gene matches. The CDR3 DNA reads TGTGCCAGTAGTATAGTGGCGGCTAGCGGGGGGGCCCCAAATACGCAGTATTTT. This encodes CASSIVAASGGAPNTQYF.

The chain couples TRBV24-1 to TRBJ2-5; D might be TRBD1 or TRBD2, each matching 5 bases. V dropped 7 bases and J dropped 5 bases, with 22 bases sitting between them. This CDR3 has 16 amino acids. Germline V gives CDR1 KGHDR, CDR2 SFDVKD. CDR3 DNA: TGTGCCACCAGCGTCCCCGAGGGGCATACGGGGGAGACCCAGTACTTC. Amino acids: CATSVPEGHTGETQYF.

V usage is TRBV27 and J usage is TRBJ1-6; TRBD1 is a possible D gene (6 bases). CDR3 length: 19 residues. CDR1 and CDR2 (germline): MNHEY, SMNVEV (reference sequence). V lost 2 bases and J lost 1, with 18 bases in between. CDR3 sequence (DNA): TGTGCCAGCAGTTTAGCGTCAAGGACAGCGGGGTCCTATAATTCACCCCTCCACTTT. As protein: CASSLASRTAGSYNSPLHF.

The chain combines TRBV29-1 with TRBJ2-3; 8 bases line up with TRBD2. The germline CDR1 and CDR2 sequences are SQVTM and ANQGSEA. The CDR3 loop spans 15 amino acids. V was clipped by 1 base and J by 2 bases; unmatched bases: 5. CDR3: CSVEGYSGTTDTQYF. CDR3 DNA: TGCAGCGTTGAAGGTTATAGCGGGACCACAGATACGCAGTATTTT.

This chain joins TRBV5-1 and TRBJ1-6; D is perhaps TRBD1 (6 bases). CDR3 size: 16 residues. The V gene lost 0 bases and the J gene lost 6 bases, with 13 bases spanning the gap. Germline CDR1 is SGHRS and CDR2 is YFSETQ. CDR3 bases: TGCGCCAGCAGCTTGGAACCGACAGGCCCTAATTCACCCCTCCACTTT. Translating gives CASSLEPTGPNSPLHF.

V and J are TRBV7-9 and TRBJ2-1; TRBD1 aligns across 9 bases. Germline assignment: CDR1 SEHNR and CDR2 FQNEAQ (reference sequence). J lost 7 bases, V lost 5 bases, and 9 bases had no gene match. The CDR3 spans 15 residues. The CDR3 reads CASSPPGQGPNEQFF. CDR3 nucleotide sequence: TGTGCCAGCAGCCCACCGGGACAGGGACCTAATGAGCAGTTCTTC.

The genes are TRBV5-6 and TRBJ2-7; no definite D call. The CDR3 sequence is 13 residues long. V was trimmed by 1 base and J by 0 bases, leaving 5 bases between them. Germline loops: CDR1 SGHDT, CDR2 YYEEEE. The CDR3 nucleotides read TGTGCCAGCAGCTTGCTATCCTCCTACGAGCAGTACTTC. Translating gives CASSLLSSYEQYF.

This clone has just one count. The genes are TRBV19 and TRBJ2-1, with no clear D. The germline V gene encodes CDR1 LNHDA and CDR2 SQIVND (reference sequence). Trimming took 4 bases from V and 0 from J, leaving 13 bases between them. This CDR3 region has 16 residues. Here the CDR3 DNA reads TGTGCCAGTAGTAACACCCCGATGAGCTCCTACAATGAGCAGTTCTTC. It encodes CASSNTPMSSYNEQFF.

The genes are TRBV7-8 and TRBJ2-5; a weak D match, TRBD2 (6 bases). This CDR3 is built from 13 residues. V was pared by 8 bases and J by 2 bases, with 12 bases between. Germline CDR1 reads SGHVS; CDR2 reads FQNEAQ. For the CDR3, the DNA is TGTGCCAGCGGGGGGAGTCTTCAAGAGACCCAGTACTTC. Translating gives CASGGSLQETQYF. The full variable domain, completed using reference TRBV7-8 and TRBJ2-5, is GAGVSQSPRYKVAKRGQDVALRCDPISGHVSLFWYQQALGQGPEFLTYFQNEAQLDKSGLPSDRFFAERPEGSVSTLKIQRTQQEDSAVYLCASGGSLQETQYFGPGTRLLVL.

The table lists this clone with a count of one. The rearrangement uses TRBV20-1 and TRBJ2-3; 7 bases fit TRBD2. Looked up from germline, CDR1 is DFQATT and CDR2 is SNEGSKA (reference sequence). The CDR3 totals 15 residues. The V gene end was trimmed by 3 bases and the J gene end by 1 base; junction bases not matched to a gene: 7. CDR3 protein: CSASGRGGGTDTQYF. The CDR3 nucleotides read TGCAGTGCTAGTGGGAGGGGCGGAGGCACAGATACGCAGTATTTT.

The V gene is TRBV19, the J gene TRBJ1-1; D call uncertain. CDR1 is LNHDA and CDR2 is SQIVND in the germline V gene (reference sequence). The germline V and J ends were trimmed by 5 bases and 7 bases, with 11 bases remaining between them. This CDR3 region has 12 residues. As DNA, the CDR3 is TGTGCCAGTAGTTCGGTCGGCGGTGAAGCTTTCTTT. Translated, it gives CASSSVGGEAFF.

The chain recombines TRBV19 with TRBJ1-2; D is possibly TRBD1 (6 bases). Per germline, CDR1 LNHDA and CDR2 SQIVND (reference sequence). The CDR3 loop spans 13 amino acids. V lost 7 bases to trimming and J lost 8 bases, with 17 bases between them. The CDR3 coding sequence is TGTGCCAGTACCTCATTTGGGGGCGGAGGCTACACCTTC. As protein: CASTSFGGGGYTF.

The J gene is TRBJ1-1, the V gene TRBV28, with D hard to call. Germline V gene data show CDR1 as MDHEN and CDR2 as SYDVKM. This CDR3 comprises 10 residues. The CDR3 nucleotides read TGTGGGGAGGAGAACACTGAAGCTTTCTTT. It specifies CGEENTEAFF.

This clone was observed a single time. The chain uses TRBV2 and TRBJ1-4; TRBD1 aligns across 8 bases. Germline V lookup: CDR1 SNHLY, CDR2 FYNNEI. The J segment lost 7 bases and the V segment lost 4 bases, leaving 8 bases of the junction unmatched. The CDR3 extends over 15 amino acids. The CDR3 reads CASSARTGWGEKLFF. The CDR3 DNA sequence: TGTGCCAGCAGTGCCCGGACAGGGTGGGGTGAAAAACTGTTTTTT.

CDR3 amino acids: CASSDAPFSGALYEQYF. CDR3 bases: TGTGCCAGCAGTGACGCTCCCTTTAGCGGGGCCCTCTACGAGCAGTACTTC. This chain links TRBV6-4 with TRBJ2-7; 8 bases are shared with TRBD2. CDR1 and CDR2 (germline): MRHNA, SNTAGT. The V and J ends lost 2 bases and 3 bases, in that order; junction bases with no gene match: 12. The CDR3 runs to 17 residues.

On this clone itself: In the same sample, other DNA sequences code for this CDR3. The chain joins TRBV9 to TRBJ2-2, with D possibly matching TRBD1 (5 bases). The CDR3 consists of 14 residues. Germline V CDR1 and CDR2: SGDLS, YYNGEE. The V end lost 7 bases, the J end lost 0 bases, and 10 bases lay between the germline ends. For the CDR3, the DNA is TGTGCCAGCTCAAGGGGCCCGAACACCGGGGAGCTGTTTTTT. Its protein product is CASSRGPNTGELFF. Together with reference TRBV9 and TRBJ2-2, the CDR3 gives the full variable domain: DSGVTQTPKHLITATGQRVTLRCSPRSGDLSVYWYQQSLDQGLQFLIQYYNGEERAKGNILERFSAQQFPDLHSELNLSSLELGDSALYFCASSRGPNTGELFFGEGSRLTVL.

This chain links TRBV14 with TRBJ2-5; D remains ambiguous. Germline CDR1 and CDR2: SGHDN and FVKESK. Trimming shortened V by 0 bases and J by 2 bases, and 7 bases separated the two germline ends. CDR3 length: 14 amino acids. CDR3 in DNA: TGTGCCAGCAGCCAAGATCTTAAGCAAGAGACCCAGTACTTC. It specifies CASSQDLKQETQYF.